A single sample is the source of the 13 T cell receptor beta chains below, sequenced in a study of neurological immune-mediated disorders. TCRdb redid the calling of the 5' RACE reads with MiXCR, one entry per CDR3 protein. Of about 99,000 distinct CDR3 sequences listed, less than 14% were seen once; the top ten hold about 3%. As for time point: longitudinal time-point 3. The sequenced material came from PBMCs. Receptors were obtained from a female donor with HTLV-1-associated myelopathy (HAM/TSP).

This clonotype was observed many times. The chain is built from TRBV5-1 and TRBJ2-6; tentative D call: TRBD2 (5 bases). Trimming took off 2 bases at V and 2 bases at J, with 8 bases between the two ends. This CDR3 spans 15 amino acids. Germline CDR1 SGHRS, CDR2 YFSETQ. The CDR3 DNA reads TGCGCCAGCAGCTTAGCCGGGGCTGGGGCCAACGTCCTGACTTTC. Amino acids: CASSLAGAGANVLTF.

This clonotype was observed at least ten times. The chain recombines TRBV3-1 with TRBJ2-5; D gene ambiguous. Trimming left V 4 bases short and J 7 bases short, with 16 bases between. The germline V gene has CDR1 LGHDT and CDR2 YNNKEL (reference sequence). The CDR3 runs 14 residues. The CDR3 nucleotides read TGTGCCAGCAGCCCCCTATTCCCAAGAGGGACCCAGTACTTC. Residues: CASSPLFPRGTQYF.

This clonotype was found many times. J is TRBJ2-7 and V is TRBV20-1, with D perhaps TRBD1 (5 bases). This CDR3 comprises 15 residues. The ends were cut back, 3 bases at V and 6 bases at J, with 21 bases in the middle. CDR1 is DFQATT and CDR2 is SNEGSKA in the germline V gene (reference sequence). CDR3 protein: CSASSLLEGVGEQYF. The DNA for the CDR3 is TGCAGTGCTAGTAGTCTCTTGGAAGGGGTTGGCGAGCAGTACTTC.

This clonotype showed up many times. The chain joins TRBV12-3 or TRBV12-4 to TRBJ2-7, with TRBD1 identical over 7 bases. V was pared by 5 bases and J by 2 bases, with 9 bases of the junction left unmatched. The CDR3 spans 15 residues. CDR3 DNA sequence: TGTGCCAGCAGTCCTCCGACAGGGCGGCCCTACGAGCAGTACTTC. It yields the protein CASSPPTGRPYEQYF.

This clonotype was recorded many times. The chain links TRBV29-1 to TRBJ2-5; weak D call: TRBD1 (5 bases). Germline V gives CDR1 SQVTM, CDR2 ANQGSEA. There are 12 residues in the CDR3. V was shortened by 6 bases and J by 7 bases, with 15 bases between the two germline ends. The DNA of the CDR3 is TGCAGCGTCGGTTTTAAGGGGTCGACCCAGTACTTC. As protein: CSVGFKGSTQYF.

The V gene is TRBV7-8, the J gene TRBJ2-5; either TRBD1 or TRBD2 may fit D (6 bases each). V gave up 1 base and J gave up 5 bases, with 11 bases separating them. The V gene's germline CDR1 is SGHVS and CDR2 FQNEAQ. This CDR3 is 14 amino acids long. DNA for the CDR3: TGTGCCAGCAGCTTAGGAATAGGGGGGGAGACCCAGTACTTC. Translated, it gives CASSLGIGGETQYF.

This clonotype was recorded at least ten times. V and J are TRBV5-1 and TRBJ2-7; 8 bases match TRBD2. The CDR3 runs 14 residues. With V trimmed by 0 bases and J by 3 bases, 2 bases remained unmatched. Germline lookup yields CDR1 SGHRS and CDR2 YFSETQ. The CDR3 protein is CASSLAGGDYEQYF. In nucleotides, the CDR3 is TGCGCCAGCAGCTTGGCGGGGGGGGACTACGAGCAGTACTTC.

The chain is built from TRBV5-1 and TRBJ2-1; no clear D gene. The CDR3 extends over 13 amino acids. CDR1 and CDR2 from the germline V gene are SGHRS and YFSETQ. The V end lost 1 base, the J end lost 4 bases, and 6 bases lay between the germline ends. CDR3 DNA: TGCGCCAGCAGCTTGCCCTCATACAATGAGCAGTTCTTC. The encoded protein is CASSLPSYNEQFF.

The table lists this clonotype with many counts. This chain links TRBV20-1 with TRBJ1-4, with D hard to call. CDR1 and CDR2 from the germline V gene are DFQATT and SNEGSKA (reference sequence). The CDR3 totals 17 residues. V gave up 0 bases and J gave up 5 bases, with 19 bases separating them. The CDR3, as DNA: TGCAGTGCTAGAGATCCCCAGGCCCAAGTTCTAAATGAAAAACTGTTTTTT. This sequence encodes CSARDPQAQVLNEKLFF.

This clonotype was counted a few times. Being one base from a much bigger clone, this may be a read error. The V gene is TRBV20-1, the J gene TRBJ2-7; TRBD2 might be the D (7 bases). V lost 6 bases to trimming and J lost 2 bases, with 23 bases between them. This CDR3 contains 16 residues. Germline-derived CDR1 and CDR2 are DFQATT and SNEGSKA (reference sequence). DNA of the CDR3: TGCAGTGCCCTCAGGGCGGGGGCGTGGACTACCTACGAGCAGTACTTC. It encodes CSALRAGAWTTYEQYF.

This sequence joins TRBV7-8 and TRBJ1-1; tentatively, D is TRBD1 (6 bases). The CDR3 contains 13 residues. CDR1 and CDR2 from the germline V gene are SGHVS and FQNEAQ. V was trimmed by 5 bases and J by 1 base, leaving 8 bases between them. CDR3 nucleotides: TGTGCCAGCAGCGAACAGGGGAACACTGAAGCTTTCTTT. This sequence encodes CASSEQGNTEAFF. Filled out from reference TRBV7-8 and TRBJ1-1, the complete variable domain reads GAGVSQSPRYKVAKRGQDVALRCDPISGHVSLFWYQQALGQGPEFLTYFQNEAQLDKSGLPSDRFFAERPEGSVSTLKIQRTQQEDSAVYLCASSEQGNTEAFFGQGTRLTVV.

Many counts were recorded for this clonotype. The chain links TRBV7-9 to TRBJ1-1; no clear D gene. This CDR3 region has 13 residues. V lost 5 bases and J 4 bases, leaving 11 bases between the germline ends. Per the germline V gene, CDR1 is SEHNR and CDR2 is FQNEAQ (reference sequence). CDR3 in DNA: TGTGCCAGCAGCACCCAAGAGGGCACTGAAGCTTTCTTT. As protein: CASSTQEGTEAFF.

This clonotype showed up just a few times. This rearrangement joins TRBV29-1 to TRBJ2-7, with D uncertain. The CDR3 sequence is 12 residues long. From germline, CDR1 is SQVTM and CDR2 ANQGSEA. V dropped 4 bases and J dropped 2 bases, with 9 bases sitting between them. The CDR3 nucleotides are TGCAGCGTTGGAGTACCAGCCTACGAGCAGTACTTC. The encoded protein is CSVGVPAYEQYF.